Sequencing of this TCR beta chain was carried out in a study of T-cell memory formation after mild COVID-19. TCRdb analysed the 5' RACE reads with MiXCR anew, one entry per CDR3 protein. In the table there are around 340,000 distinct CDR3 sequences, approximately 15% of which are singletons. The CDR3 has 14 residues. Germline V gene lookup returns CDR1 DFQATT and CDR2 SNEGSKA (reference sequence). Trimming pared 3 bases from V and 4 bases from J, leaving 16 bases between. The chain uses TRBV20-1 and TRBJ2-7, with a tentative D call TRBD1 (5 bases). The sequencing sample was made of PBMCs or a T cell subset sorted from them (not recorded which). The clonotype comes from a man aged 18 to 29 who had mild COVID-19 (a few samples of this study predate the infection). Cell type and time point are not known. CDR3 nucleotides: TGCAGTGCTAGGGACACCGAGCAAAAATACGAGCAGTACTTC. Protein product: CSARDTEQKYEQYF.